The rows below give T cell receptor beta chains drawn from one sample of a study of neurological immune-mediated disorders. In TCRdb, the 5' RACE reads were re-called with MiXCR into one record per CDR3 protein. The table lists about 20,000 distinct CDR3 sequences, about 2.5% of them singletons, with 5.5% in the top ten. The sample consisted of PBMCs. The source is a woman aged 18 to 35 with multiple sclerosis. Each CDR3 is given with its conserved first and last residue. The order of the fields is clone size, V gene, J gene, D gene, CDR3 DNA, CDR3 protein. A D gene is named only where the DNA matches it firmly. Not all rows give a size; the values are once, few, many and, for expanded clones, a class.

many	TRBV7-9	TRBJ2-1	TRBD1	TGTGCCAGCAGCTTACGCGGGACAGGGACATCGGTGACCAATGAGCAGTTCTTC	CASSLRGTGTSVTNEQFF
many	TRBV12-3/TRBV12-4	TRBJ1-1	-	TGTGCCAGCAGTTTATGGAGGACTGAAGCTTTCTTT	CASSLWRTEAFF
many	TRBV10-2	TRBJ1-5	-	TGCGCCAGCAGTGAGTTGATCAATCAGCCCCAGCATTTT	CASSELINQPQHF
many	TRBV9	TRBJ2-3	-	TGTGCCAGCAGCGTAGAGGCAGGGAGCACAGATACGCAGTATTTT	CASSVEAGSTDTQYF
many	TRBV5-1	TRBJ1-2	-	TGCGCCAGCAGCGACAGAGAACTAAACTATGGCTACACCTTC	CASSDRELNYGYTF
many	TRBV11-2	TRBJ2-1	TRBD2	TGTGCCAGCAGCTTAACTAGCGGGGGGAACAATGAGCAGTTCTTC	CASSLTSGGNNEQFF
many	TRBV24-1	TRBJ2-3	TRBD1	TGTGCCACCAGTGATCGACGACAGGGGAGCACAGATACGCAGTATTTT	CATSDRRQGSTDTQYF
many	TRBV20-1	TRBJ1-2	TRBD1	TGCAGTGCTAGAGATGGGCAGGGGGCGGCGTATGGCTACACCTTC	CSARDGQGAAYGYTF
many	TRBV5-4	TRBJ1-3	-	TGTGCCAGCAGCTTGGACCAGTACGATGGAAACACCATATATTTT	CASSLDQYDGNTIYF
many	TRBV10-3	TRBJ2-7	-	TGTGCCATCAAAGGCAGGGACTCCTACGAGCAGTACTTC	CAIKGRDSYEQYF
many	TRBV7-7	TRBJ2-2	-	TGTGCTAGCAGTTCCCACACCGGGGAGCTGTTTTTT	CASSSHTGELFF
many	TRBV5-1	TRBJ2-3	TRBD2	TGCGCCAGCAGCTCGAGACCAAAACTAGCGGGAGGCTATACGCAGTATTTT	CASSSRPKLAGGYTQYF
many	TRBV7-2	TRBJ2-7	-	TGTGCCAGCAGCTCAACAGGCGCCTACGAGCAGTACTTC	CASSSTGAYEQYF
-	TRBV28	TRBJ1-6	-	TGTGCCAGCAGTTCTCCGATAGAATACTTCAGGGACGGCTCCTATAATTCACCCCTCCACTTT	CASSSPIEYFRDGSYNSPLHF
-	TRBV3-1	TRBJ2-1	-	TGTGCCAGCAGCCCCCCTTGGGCAAGAGGAAATGAGCAGTTCTTC	CASSPPWARGNEQFF
medium-sized	TRBV14	TRBJ2-5	-	TGTGCCAGCAGCTTACTAGGGCAAGAGACCCAGTACTTC	CASSLLGQETQYF
-	TRBV25-1	TRBJ2-6	-	TGTGCCAGCAGTGAATGGGGGACACCCGCTGGGGCCAACGTCCTGACTTTC	CASSEWGTPAGANVLTF
many	TRBV5-1	TRBJ2-7	TRBD1	TGCGCCAGCAGCCAGGGACAGGACCACGAGCAGTACTTC	CASSQGQDHEQYF
many	TRBV5-1	TRBJ1-2	-	TGCGCCAGCAGCTCGCCGGGCTATGGCTACACCTTC	CASSSPGYGYTF
many	TRBV12-3/TRBV12-4	TRBJ1-2	TRBD1	TGTGCCAGCAGTCCCCGTTGGACAGGGTTTCCTAACTATGGCTACACCTTC	CASSPRWTGFPNYGYTF
many	TRBV11-3	TRBJ2-1	TRBD2	TGTGCCAGCAGCTTAGTGATTAGCGGGAGTAATGAGCAGTTCTTC	CASSLVISGSNEQFF
many	TRBV3-1	TRBJ2-7	-	TGTGCCAGCAGCCGCTACTTTTCTACGGACGGAACCTACGAGCAGTACTTC	CASSRYFSTDGTYEQYF
-	TRBV29-1	TRBJ2-5	-	TGCAGCGTTGTCGTCAGGCGTAACCAAGAGACCCAGTACTTC	CSVVVRRNQETQYF
many	TRBV11-3	TRBJ2-3	TRBD2	TGTGCCAGCAGCCAATTAGCGGGAGGGCGCACAGATACGCAGTATTTT	CASSQLAGGRTDTQYF
many	TRBV20-1	TRBJ2-1	-	TGCAGTGCTAGTGCCCCGGTGGGAGCCCTAGTCAATGAGCAGTTCTTC	CSASAPVGALVNEQFF
-	TRBV7-2	TRBJ1-2	-	TGTGCCAGCAGCAGGGGGGGCAGGGTACTTCCCCTCTATGGCTACACCTTC	CASSRGGRVLPLYGYTF
many	TRBV27	TRBJ1-2	-	TGTGCCAGCAGCTCACCGGGCCCCCCTGTAAGCTACACCTTC	CASSSPGPPVSYTF
many	TRBV10-3	TRBJ1-2	-	TGTGCCATCAGCGAAAGTACAGCGACCGGAGACTATGGCTACACCTTC	CAISESTATGDYGYTF
many	TRBV11-2	TRBJ2-2	-	TGTGCCAGCAGCCCTAGAGTGTCGGGCGGGGAGCTGTTTTTT	CASSPRVSGGELFF
many	TRBV20-1	TRBJ1-2	TRBD1	TGCAGTGCTAGTCAGAGGACAGGGAACTATGGCTACACCTTC	CSASQRTGNYGYTF
many	TRBV27	TRBJ1-5	-	TGTGCCAGCAGTCTGCAGGGGCCCAATCAGCCCCAGCATTTT	CASSLQGPNQPQHF
many	TRBV7-6	TRBJ2-1	TRBD1	TGTGCCAGCAGCGCCCGACCGACAGGGCTCAGAGAGTTCTTC	CASSARPTGLREFF
many	TRBV12-3/TRBV12-4	TRBJ2-3	-	TGTGCCAGCGGGTATACTTGGGATACGCAGTATTTT	CASGYTWDTQYF
many	TRBV7-2	TRBJ2-7	TRBD1	TGTGCCAGCAGCCCAATACCGGGACAGGGCTACGAGCAGTACTTC	CASSPIPGQGYEQYF
many	TRBV9	TRBJ1-1	-	TGTGCCAGCAGCGTAGACCCGGGGAGGAACACTGAAGCTTTCTTT	CASSVDPGRNTEAFF